This paragraph reports one T cell receptor beta chain. These data originate in a study of blood T cell repertoires in COVID-19. V lost 7 bases to trimming and J lost 1 base, with 18 bases between them. Germline values: CDR1 PRHDT, CDR2 FYEKMQ (reference sequence). This CDR3 contains 16 residues. Per the study methods: Amplification from reference gene primers served as the basis for estimated nucleated cell counts. Clones were sequenced by immunoSEQ multiplex PCR, and TCRdb holds only the in-frame ones, with some missing. Clone size and the V and J calls come from that table; the DNA yielded D and trimming. The sample contains approximately 120,000 clones, 75% to 85% of which appear only once.

The TCR originated in a man older than 75 with acute or convalescent COVID-19. The rearrangement joins TRBV13 to TRBJ2-3; perhaps TRBD1 as D (5 bases). Sequencing input: peripheral blood. CDR3 amino acids: CASKELGRVGTDTQYF. DNA for the CDR3: TGTGCCAGCAAGGAACTGGGCAGGGTGGGCACAGATACGCAGTATTTT.